These T cell receptor beta chains were read from a single sample in a study of T-cell memory formation after mild COVID-19. MiXCR, applied by TCRdb to the 5' RACE reads, yields one record per CDR3 protein. The sample contains about 57,000 distinct CDR3 sequences, 9% to 15% of which appear only once. Sequencing was performed on PBMCs or a T cell subset sorted from them (not recorded which). Receptors were obtained from a man between 18 and 35 years old who had mild COVID-19 (a few samples of this study predate the infection). Cell type and time point are not known. CDR3s include the opening cysteine and the closing phenylalanine or tryptophan. A D gene is named only where the DNA matches it firmly. Size is omitted from some rows. Given values are once, few, many or a class for expanded clones.

clone_size j_call d_call v_call cdr3_aa cdr3_nt
many TRBJ2-3 NA TRBV7-3 CASSLRDMGDTQYF TGTGCCAGCAGTCTCCGGGACATGGGAGATACGCAGTATTTT
NA TRBJ2-2 NA TRBV2 CASSAGETGELFF TGTGCCAGCAGTGCAGGGGAAACCGGGGAGCTGTTTTTT
many TRBJ2-2 NA TRBV5-1 CASRLTDTGELFF TGCGCCAGCAGGCTAACAGACACCGGGGAGCTGTTTTTT
few TRBJ2-2 TRBD1 TRBV9 CASSVARGQVTGELFF TGTGCCAGCAGCGTGGCCAGGGGGCAGGTAACCGGGGAGCTGTTTTTT
few TRBJ1-6 TRBD1 TRBV12-3/TRBV12-4 CASSFTGGNSPLHF TGTGCCAGCAGTTTCACAGGGGGGAATTCACCCCTCCACTTT
NA TRBJ1-4 NA TRBV7-6 CASSLGGASGEKLFF TGTGCCAGCAGCTTAGGAGGGGCCTCGGGGGAAAAACTGTTTTTT
NA TRBJ1-5 NA TRBV6-2/TRBV6-3 CASSSRTAHQPQHF TGTGCCAGCAGTTCCCGGACAGCTCATCAGCCCCAGCATTTT
NA TRBJ2-7 NA TRBV6-5 CASSPQGSYEQYF TGTGCCAGCAGCCCACAGGGATCCTACGAGCAGTACTTC
few TRBJ1-1 NA TRBV5-1 CASSSTGTILEAFF TGCGCCAGCAGCTCCACCGGGACAATTCTTGAAGCTTTCTTT
few TRBJ1-2 NA TRBV13 CASSVGEALGYGYTF TGTGCCAGCAGCGTCGGCGAGGCTTTGGGCTATGGCTACACCTTC
many TRBJ2-1 NA TRBV20-1 CSAMESRDNEQFF TGCAGTGCTATGGAATCGCGGGACAATGAGCAGTTCTTC
medium-sized TRBJ2-3 TRBD2 TRBV5-1 CASSLETSGGPGHTQYF TGCGCCAGCAGCTTGGAGACTAGCGGGGGCCCGGGGCATACGCAGTATTTT
many TRBJ2-3 TRBD2 TRBV7-9 CASSSLAGEQYF TGTGCCAGCAGCTCTCTAGCGGGGGAGCAGTATTTT
NA TRBJ2-1 NA TRBV6-8 CAHRHLPYNEQFF TGTGCCCACAGACACTTGCCCTACAATGAGCAGTTCTTC